A selection of T cell receptor beta chains follows, all from one sample in a study of blood T cell repertoires in COVID-19. TCRdb keeps only in-frame clones here, not all; method: immunoSEQ multiplex PCR. The sample has 200,000 to 250,000 clones, less than 90% seen once. The sequencing sample was made of PBMCs or T cells enriched from blood (not recorded which). These receptors were obtained from a woman between 45 and 60 years old in a cohort exposed to, infected with or recovered from COVID-19 (not recorded which). CDR3s include the opening cysteine and the closing phenylalanine or tryptophan. A D gene is named only where the DNA matches it firmly.

d_call,v_call,j_call,cdr3_nt,cdr3_aa
TRBD1,TRBV5-5,TRBJ2-7,TGTGCCAGCAGCTTGGGTACAGGGGTGGAACGGGAGCAGTACTTC,CASSLGTGVEREQYF
TRBD2,TRBV7-9,TRBJ2-5,TGTGCCAGCAGCGTTACTAGCGGGGGTTCGGAGACCCAGTACTTC,CASSVTSGGSETQYF
TRBD1,TRBV6-6,TRBJ1-2,TGTGCCAGCAGTAAAAACAGGGGTGTCGGCTATGGCTACACCTTC,CASSKNRGVGYGYTF
.,TRBV4-2,TRBJ1-6,TGTGCCAGCAGTCAGGGAGGTCAAAATTCACCCCTCCACTTT,CASSQGGQNSPLHF
TRBD1,TRBV5-1,TRBJ2-2,TGCGCCAGCAGCCCACGGACAGGGACCGGGGAGCTGTTTTTT,CASSPRTGTGELFF
.,TRBV25-1,TRBJ1-2,TGTGCCAGCAGTGAAGCCAGTCAAGAATACTATGGCTACACCTTC,CASSEASQEYYGYTF
TRBD2,TRBV29-1,TRBJ2-2,TGCAGCGTTGGTTTACTAGCGGGGGGAATGGGCGGGGAGCTGTTTTTT,CSVGLLAGGMGGELFF
TRBD1,TRBV28,TRBJ1-4,TGTGCCAGCAGTAGGGACAGGGGGTTTTCTGAAAAACTGTTTTTT,CASSRDRGFSEKLFF
.,TRBV9,TRBJ1-1,TGTGCCAGCAGCGTAGGCAGAATGAACACTGAAGCTTTCTTT,CASSVGRMNTEAFF
TRBD1,TRBV11-3,TRBJ2-2,TGTGCCAGCAGCCGGGGACAGGGGGCAGACACCGGGGAGCTGTTTTTT,CASSRGQGADTGELFF
TRBD1,TRBV11-2,TRBJ1-1,TGTGCCAGCAGCCCGCTGCCGGGACAGGGCGGGACTGAAGCTTTCTTT,CASSPLPGQGGTEAFF
TRBD2,TRBV4-1,TRBJ2-3,TGCGCCAGCAGCCACCTTCTAGCGGGGGGGAGCACAGATACGCAGTATTTT,CASSHLLAGGSTDTQYF
TRBD2,TRBV7-7,TRBJ2-5,TGTGCTAGCAGCACCCAGGGACTAGCTCGGGAGACCCAGTACTTC,CASSTQGLARETQYF
TRBD2,TRBV7-6,TRBJ2-5,TGTGCCAGCAGCCAGACTAGCGGGGGATCGGAGACCCAGTACTTC,CASSQTSGGSETQYF
.,TRBV10-1,TRBJ2-3,TGCGCCAGCAGTGAGTCAGGACACCAAGGAGATACGCAGTATTTT,CASSESGHQGDTQYF
.,TRBV20-1,TRBJ2-5,TGCAGTGCTAGGCTAGTGGAGACCCAGTACTTC,CSARLVETQYF
.,TRBV7-2,TRBJ2-7,TGTGCCAGCAGCTTAGATCTAGCGAGGGTGTCCTACGAGCAGTACTTC,CASSLDLARVSYEQYF
.,TRBV5-1,TRBJ1-1,TGCGCCAGCAGCCCGGGGGGGACTGAAGCTTTCTTT,CASSPGGTEAFF